The rows below give T cell receptor beta chains drawn from one sample of a study of shared clonotypes between healthy human individuals. Sequenced by immunoSEQ multiplex PCR; TCRdb stores in-frame clones only, minus some. The table includes approximately 2.5 million clones, more than 90% detected once. Sequencing input: naive CD4+ T cells sorted from blood. The receptors derive from a man between 18 and 29 years old in good health. Each CDR3 is given with its conserved first and last residue. The D gene is left open where the match is weak. The size of a clone is reported for some rows only, either as once, few or many, or as a class for expanded clones.

NA TRBJ2-6 TRBD1 TRBV25-1 CASSEFGQGPSGANVLTF TGTGCCAGCAGTGAATTCGGACAGGGTCCCTCTGGGGCCAACGTCCTGACTTTC
NA TRBJ2-4 NA TRBV6-5 CASSYRTTNIQYF TGTGCCAGCAGTTACCGGACAACAAACATTCAGTACTTC
once TRBJ2-7 TRBD2 TRBV10-2 CASSELAGLYEQYF TGCGCCAGCAGTGAACTAGCGGGTCTATACGAGCAGTACTTC
NA TRBJ2-7 NA TRBV19 CASSGGTSYEQYF TGTGCCAGTAGTGGGGGGACTTCCTACGAGCAGTACTTC
NA TRBJ1-5 NA TRBV6-5 CASGRTGNQPQHF TGTGCCAGCGGTAGGACAGGCAATCAGCCCCAGCATTTT
NA TRBJ2-3 NA TRBV5-5 CASSPFTDTQYF TGTGCCAGCAGCCCGTTCACGGATACGCAGTATTTT
NA TRBJ1-2 TRBD1 TRBV28 CASSFPRTGADYGYTF TGTGCCAGCAGTTTTCCCCGGACAGGGGCCGACTATGGCTACACCTTC
NA TRBJ1-2 NA TRBV28 CASSPRGTDNYGYTF TGTGCCAGCAGCCCCCGGGGGACGGATAACTATGGCTACACCTTC
NA TRBJ1-6 TRBD1 TRBV7-9 CASSPGQGESPLHF TGTGCCAGCAGCCCTGGACAGGGTGAATCTCCCCTCCACTTT
NA TRBJ2-3 TRBD1 TRBV10-3 CAIRAWQGGTDTQYF TGTGCCATCAGGGCTTGGCAGGGGGGCACAGATACGCAGTATTTT
NA TRBJ2-3 TRBD1 TRBV4-1 CASSQGQMGDTQYF TGCGCCAGCAGCCAGGGACAGATGGGGGATACGCAGTATTTT
NA TRBJ1-6 NA TRBV2 CASSGDTPNSPLHF TGTGCCAGCAGTGGGGACACGCCGAATTCACCCCTCCACTTT
NA TRBJ1-1 NA TRBV2 CASSEARGTEAFF TGTGCCAGCAGTGAAGCCCGAGGCACTGAAGCTTTCTTT
NA TRBJ2-7 NA TRBV9 CASSAGPVTYEQYF TGTGCCAGCAGCGCGGGCCCTGTCACCTACGAGCAGTACTTC
NA TRBJ2-4 NA TRBV5-1 CASSLAVALAKNIQYF TGCGCCAGCAGCTTGGCGGTGGCACTAGCCAAAAACATTCAGTACTTC
NA TRBJ2-3 NA TRBV5-4 CASSLGGAGRARSDTQYF TGTGCCAGCAGCTTGGGAGGGGCGGGTCGAGCAAGGTCAGATACGCAGTATTTT
NA TRBJ2-3 NA TRBV28 CAISGRVTDTQYF TGTGCCATCTCGGGACGGGTCACAGATACGCAGTATTTT
NA TRBJ2-5 NA TRBV2 CASTVIAQETQYF TGTGCCAGCACGGTGATAGCCCAAGAGACCCAGTACTTC
NA TRBJ1-2 NA TRBV21-1 CASSREDGAYGYTF TGTGCCAGCAGCAGAGAGGACGGTGCCTATGGCTACACCTTC
NA TRBJ1-5 NA TRBV28 CASSLTTVNQPQHF TGTGCCAGCAGTTTAACGACAGTCAATCAGCCCCAGCATTTT
few TRBJ2-2 TRBD1 TRBV5-1 CASSLGQGADTGELFF TGCGCCAGCAGCTTGGGACAGGGGGCGGACACCGGGGAGCTGTTTTTT
NA TRBJ2-5 TRBD1 TRBV2 CASTPGTGEETQYF TGTGCCAGCACCCCCGGGACAGGAGAGGAGACCCAGTACTTC
NA TRBJ1-1 NA TRBV4-2 CASSLVQGSTEAFF TGTGCCAGCAGCTTGGTGCAGGGGAGCACTGAAGCTTTCTTT
NA TRBJ2-3 TRBD2 TRBV5-1 CASSSTSGSTDTQYF TGCGCCAGCAGCTCCACTAGCGGGAGCACAGATACGCAGTATTTT
NA TRBJ1-5 TRBD1 TRBV19 CASSQGVVSNQPQHF TGTGCCAGTAGTCAGGGGGTTGTAAGCAATCAGCCCCAGCATTTT
once TRBJ2-5 NA TRBV5-4 CASSIDDRTQYF TGTGCCAGCAGCATTGATGACCGGACCCAGTACTTC
once TRBJ2-1 NA TRBV18 CASSPQTPSYNEQFF TGTGCCAGCTCACCACAAACACCGTCCTACAATGAGCAGTTCTTC
NA TRBJ2-7 NA TRBV13 CASSSRGYEQYF TGTGCCAGCAGCTCCAGGGGTTACGAGCAGTACTTC
NA TRBJ1-1 NA TRBV29-1 CSVTEGAFF TGCAGCGTTACGGAGGGAGCTTTCTTT
once TRBJ1-4 TRBD1 TRBV5-4 CASSLKGGPANEKLFF TGTGCCAGCAGCCTCAAAGGGGGCCCAGCTAATGAAAAACTGTTTTTT
NA TRBJ1-2 NA TRBV5-1 CASSLQGAYGYTF TGCGCCAGCAGCTTGCAAGGGGCCTATGGCTACACCTTC
NA TRBJ2-5 NA TRBV10-3 CAISTGFGETQYF TGTGCCATCAGTACAGGGTTCGGGGAGACCCAGTACTTC
NA TRBJ2-7 TRBD2 TRBV19 CASSITSASSYEQYF TGTGCCAGTAGTATTACTAGCGCGAGCTCCTACGAGCAGTACTTC
NA TRBJ2-7 NA TRBV4-1 CASSQDGQGISYEQYF TGCGCCAGCAGCCAAGATGGGCAGGGAATTTCCTACGAGCAGTACTTC
NA TRBJ2-1 NA TRBV5-1 CASSLGQLFNEQFF TGCGCCAGCAGCTTGGGGCAGCTCTTCAATGAGCAGTTCTTC
once TRBJ2-1 TRBD1 TRBV4-1 CASSYSGTGGTDEQFF TGCGCCAGCAGCTATTCCGGGACAGGGGGTACCGATGAGCAGTTCTTC
NA TRBJ2-7 NA TRBV7-9 CASSFYEGSYEQYF TGTGCCAGCAGCTTTTACGAGGGATCCTACGAGCAGTACTTC
NA TRBJ1-5 NA TRBV5-5 CASSLDISNQPQHF TGTGCCAGCAGCTTGGACATTAGCAATCAGCCCCAGCATTTT
NA TRBJ2-3 NA TRBV7-9 CASSPFEPQYF TGTGCCAGCAGCCCCTTCGAACCGCAGTATTTT
NA TRBJ2-1 NA TRBV2 CASSRPLAGIYEQFF TGTGCCAGCAGCCGCCCCTTAGCAGGCATCTATGAGCAGTTCTTC
NA TRBJ1-2 NA TRBV19 CASSSSSGVGSGYTF TGTGCCAGTAGTAGTTCGTCGGGGGTAGGAAGTGGCTACACCTTC
NA TRBJ1-4 NA TRBV27 CASSSGPRLFF TGTGCCAGCAGTTCGGGGCCCCGACTGTTTTTT
NA TRBJ1-1 TRBD1 TRBV5-1 CASSLEPLPPTGKNTEAFF TGCGCCAGCAGCTTGGAACCATTACCCCCGACAGGGAAAAACACTGAAGCTTTCTTT
NA TRBJ1-2 NA TRBV6-1 CASSEFTEANYGYTF TGTGCCAGCAGTGAATTCACAGAAGCTAACTATGGCTACACCTTC
NA TRBJ2-1 TRBD2 TRBV7-7 CASSLGLAGAYNEQFF TGTGCTAGCAGCTTAGGGTTAGCGGGGGCCTACAATGAGCAGTTCTTC
NA TRBJ2-4 NA TRBV10-1 CASSESRTNIQYF TGCGCCAGCAGTGAGTCTAGAACCAACATTCAGTACTTC
NA TRBJ2-7 NA TRBV5-1 CASSFGPKGRAVYEQYF TGCGCCAGCAGCTTCGGCCCAAAAGGCAGGGCGGTCTACGAGCAGTACTTC
once TRBJ1-5 NA TRBV2 CASSADNQPQHF TGTGCCAGCAGTGCCGATAATCAGCCCCAGCATTTT
NA TRBJ2-1 TRBD2 TRBV19 CASSKTSGLYNEQFF TGTGCCAGTAGCAAGACTAGCGGATTATACAATGAGCAGTTCTTC
once TRBJ1-5 NA TRBV5-1 CASSLGGTSQPQHF TGCGCCAGCAGCTTGGGGGGGACAAGTCAGCCCCAGCATTTT
NA TRBJ2-7 TRBD2 TRBV9 CASSRNPGLAAGEQYF TGTGCCAGCAGCCGCAATCCCGGACTAGCGGCGGGCGAGCAGTACTTC
NA TRBJ1-2 TRBD1 TRBV19 CASSLLPGQGASYGYTF TGTGCCAGTAGTCTCCTCCCTGGACAGGGGGCATCCTATGGCTACACCTTC
NA TRBJ2-5 TRBD2 TRBV5-1 CASSLESGGARETQYF TGCGCCAGCAGCTTGGAAAGCGGGGGGGCCAGGGAGACCCAGTACTTC
NA TRBJ2-3 TRBD2 TRBV11-2 CASSLDLSSGLATDTQYF TGTGCCAGCAGCTTAGATCTTTCTAGCGGGCTCGCCACAGATACGCAGTATTTT
NA TRBJ2-2 NA TRBV4-3 CASSQGGRLLNTGELFF TGCGCCAGCAGCCAAGGGGGGCGACTCCTGAACACCGGGGAGCTGTTTTTT
NA TRBJ1-5 NA TRBV29-1 CSVRQSNQPQHF TGCAGCGTAAGACAGAGCAATCAGCCCCAGCATTTT
once TRBJ2-1 TRBD1 TRBV5-1 CASGQGIRGNEQFF TGCGCCAGCGGACAGGGGATTAGAGGCAATGAGCAGTTCTTC
once TRBJ2-5 NA TRBV2 CASSEVGGRQETQYF TGTGCCAGCAGTGAAGTTGGTGGGCGGCAAGAGACCCAGTACTTC
once TRBJ2-7 TRBD2 TRBV6-1 CASSVGLAGAREQYF TGTGCCAGCAGTGTCGGACTAGCGGGAGCGAGGGAGCAGTACTTC